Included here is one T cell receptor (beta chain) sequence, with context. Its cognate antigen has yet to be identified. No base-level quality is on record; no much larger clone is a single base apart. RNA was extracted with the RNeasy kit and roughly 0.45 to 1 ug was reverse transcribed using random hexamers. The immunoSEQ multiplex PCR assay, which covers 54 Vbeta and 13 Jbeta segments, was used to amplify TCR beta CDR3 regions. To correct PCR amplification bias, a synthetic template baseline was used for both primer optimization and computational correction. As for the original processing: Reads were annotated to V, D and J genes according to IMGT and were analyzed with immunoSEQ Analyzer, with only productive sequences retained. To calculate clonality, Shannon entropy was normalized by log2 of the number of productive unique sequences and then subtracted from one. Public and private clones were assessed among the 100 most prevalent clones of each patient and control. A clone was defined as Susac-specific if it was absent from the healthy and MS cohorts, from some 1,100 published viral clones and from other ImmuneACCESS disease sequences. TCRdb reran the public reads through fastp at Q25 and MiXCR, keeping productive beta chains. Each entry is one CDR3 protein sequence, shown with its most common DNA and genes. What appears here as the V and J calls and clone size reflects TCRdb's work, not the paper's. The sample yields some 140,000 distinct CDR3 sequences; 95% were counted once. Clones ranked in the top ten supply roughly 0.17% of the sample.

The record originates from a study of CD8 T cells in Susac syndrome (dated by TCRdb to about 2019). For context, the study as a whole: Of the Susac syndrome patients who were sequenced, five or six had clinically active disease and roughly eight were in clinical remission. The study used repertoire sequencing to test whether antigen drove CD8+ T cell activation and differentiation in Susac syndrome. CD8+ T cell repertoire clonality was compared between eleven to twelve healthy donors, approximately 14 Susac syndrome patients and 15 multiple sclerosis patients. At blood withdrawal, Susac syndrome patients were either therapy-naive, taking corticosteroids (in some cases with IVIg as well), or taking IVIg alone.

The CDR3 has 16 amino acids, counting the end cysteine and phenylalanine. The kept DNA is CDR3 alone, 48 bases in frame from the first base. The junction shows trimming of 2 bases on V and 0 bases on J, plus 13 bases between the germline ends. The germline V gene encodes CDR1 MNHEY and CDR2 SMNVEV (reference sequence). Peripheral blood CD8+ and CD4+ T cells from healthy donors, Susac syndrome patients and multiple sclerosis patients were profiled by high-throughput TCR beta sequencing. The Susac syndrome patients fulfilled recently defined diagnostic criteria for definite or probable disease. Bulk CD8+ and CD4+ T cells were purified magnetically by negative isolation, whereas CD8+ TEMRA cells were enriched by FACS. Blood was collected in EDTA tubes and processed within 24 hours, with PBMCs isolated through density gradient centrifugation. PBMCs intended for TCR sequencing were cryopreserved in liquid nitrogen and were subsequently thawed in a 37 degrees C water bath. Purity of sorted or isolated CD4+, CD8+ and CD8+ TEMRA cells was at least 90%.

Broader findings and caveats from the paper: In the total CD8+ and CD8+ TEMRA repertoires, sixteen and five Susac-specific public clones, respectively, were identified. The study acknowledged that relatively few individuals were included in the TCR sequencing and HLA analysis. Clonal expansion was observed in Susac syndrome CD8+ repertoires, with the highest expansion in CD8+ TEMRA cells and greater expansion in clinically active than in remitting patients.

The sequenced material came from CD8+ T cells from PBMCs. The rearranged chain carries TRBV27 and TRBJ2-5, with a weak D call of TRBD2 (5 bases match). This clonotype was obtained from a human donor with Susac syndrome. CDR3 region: CASSLGWAGNQETQYF. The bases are TGTGCCAGCAGTTTAGGCTGGGCGGGCAACCAAGAGACCCAGTACTTC.